Listed below are T cell receptor beta chains from one sample, sequenced in a study of HIV-infected children after antiretroviral therapy interruption. TCRdb re-called the 3' RACE reads through MiXCR, storing one row per CDR3 protein. The table includes 40,000 or so distinct CDR3 sequences, just over 6.5% detected once. The sample consisted of CD45RA+ CD4+ T cells from PBMCs, pooled from several time points, taken from a donor given antiretroviral therapy, either interrupted or continuous. The receptors originated from a pool of human donors with HIV. Each CDR3 is given with its conserved first and last residue. Fields, in order: clone size, D gene, J gene, V gene, CDR3 DNA, CDR3 protein. A D gene is named only where the DNA matches it firmly. Only some rows state a clone size, as once, few, many or a class for expanded clones.

abundance: many
d_gene: .
j_gene: TRBJ1-1
v_gene: TRBV6-2/TRBV6-3
CDR3nt: TGTGCCACCGGGTCGGGGCCTGAAGCTTTCTTT
CDR3aa: CATGSGPEAFF

abundance: many
d_gene: TRBD1
j_gene: TRBJ2-7
v_gene: TRBV20-1
CDR3nt: TGCAGTGCTAGAGAACAGGGGGGTGGATACGAGCAGTACTTC
CDR3aa: CSAREQGGGYEQYF

abundance: few
d_gene: .
j_gene: TRBJ1-6
v_gene: TRBV14
CDR3nt: TGTGCCAGCAGCCTCTTGAGGCCGGATAATTCACCCCTCCACTTT
CDR3aa: CASSLLRPDNSPLHF

abundance: .
d_gene: .
j_gene: TRBJ2-3
v_gene: TRBV7-2
CDR3nt: TGTGCCAGCAGCCCGACGACAGTGGCTACGCAGTATTTT
CDR3aa: CASSPTTVATQYF

abundance: many
d_gene: .
j_gene: TRBJ1-1
v_gene: TRBV29-1
CDR3nt: TGCAGCGTGAAGGGGGTGCTCGGGAACACTGAAGCTTTCTTT
CDR3aa: CSVKGVLGNTEAFF

abundance: many
d_gene: .
j_gene: TRBJ1-1
v_gene: TRBV7-9
CDR3nt: TGTGCCAGCAGCTCATATCAGGGAACTGAAGCTTTCTTT
CDR3aa: CASSSYQGTEAFF

abundance: few
d_gene: TRBD2
j_gene: TRBJ2-1
v_gene: TRBV12-3/TRBV12-4
CDR3nt: TGTGCCAGCAGTTCCAGCGGGAGTGTTCGTGAGCAGTTCTTC
CDR3aa: CASSSSGSVREQFF

abundance: .
d_gene: .
j_gene: TRBJ1-2
v_gene: TRBV9
CDR3nt: TGTGCCAGCACCACAGCTACGCCTAACTATGGCTACACCTTC
CDR3aa: CASTTATPNYGYTF

abundance: few
d_gene: .
j_gene: TRBJ2-1
v_gene: TRBV14
CDR3nt: TGTGCCAGCAGCCCCAACAGGGGGGGGCCCAATGAGCAGTTCTTC
CDR3aa: CASSPNRGGPNEQFF

abundance: once
d_gene: .
j_gene: TRBJ2-1
v_gene: TRBV7-8
CDR3nt: TGTGCCAGCAGCTTCCGGGACTTCTACAATGAGCAGTTCTTC
CDR3aa: CASSFRDFYNEQFF

abundance: many
d_gene: .
j_gene: TRBJ1-5
v_gene: TRBV4-2
CDR3nt: TGTGCCAGCAGCCAAGATCGCGATCAGCCCCAGCATTTT
CDR3aa: CASSQDRDQPQHF

abundance: many
d_gene: .
j_gene: TRBJ2-3
v_gene: TRBV20-1
CDR3nt: TGCAGTGCTAGAGGGACACTAAGCACAGATACGCAGTATTTT
CDR3aa: CSARGTLSTDTQYF

abundance: many
d_gene: TRBD1
j_gene: TRBJ1-2
v_gene: TRBV20-1
CDR3nt: TGCAGTGCTAGAGATCAAGAAGGGGGCAGAATGTATGGCTACACCTTC
CDR3aa: CSARDQEGGRMYGYTF

abundance: many
d_gene: .
j_gene: TRBJ1-5
v_gene: TRBV19
CDR3nt: TGTGCCAGCCGCTTAGACGGCGTCGGGACGGGCAATCAGCCCCAGCATTTT
CDR3aa: CASRLDGVGTGNQPQHF

abundance: many
d_gene: .
j_gene: TRBJ2-2
v_gene: TRBV4-3
CDR3nt: TGCGCCAGCAGCCAAGGGGTTAGGAACACCGGGGAGCTGTTTTTT
CDR3aa: CASSQGVRNTGELFF

abundance: .
d_gene: .
j_gene: TRBJ2-3
v_gene: TRBV20-1
CDR3nt: TGCAGTGCTAGGAAAGGAGATACGCAGTATTTT
CDR3aa: CSARKGDTQYF

abundance: many
d_gene: .
j_gene: TRBJ2-5
v_gene: TRBV7-6
CDR3nt: TGTGCCAGCAGCTTGAATCGGAGAGAGACCCAGTACTTC
CDR3aa: CASSLNRRETQYF

abundance: many
d_gene: .
j_gene: TRBJ2-2
v_gene: TRBV12-3/TRBV12-4
CDR3nt: TGTGCCAGCCTACCCTCCTTGAGACTAGCCGGGGAGCTGTTTTTT
CDR3aa: CASLPSLRLAGELFF

abundance: many
d_gene: .
j_gene: TRBJ2-2
v_gene: TRBV19
CDR3nt: TGTGCCAGTAGTATGAGTCTGTTGAGCGGGTACGACACCGGGGAGCTGTTTTTT
CDR3aa: CASSMSLLSGYDTGELFF

abundance: many
d_gene: TRBD1
j_gene: TRBJ1-5
v_gene: TRBV20-1
CDR3nt: TGCAGTGCGAGAGGACAGGGAACGGCGGGCAATCAGCCCCAGCATTTT
CDR3aa: CSARGQGTAGNQPQHF

abundance: many
d_gene: TRBD2
j_gene: TRBJ2-1
v_gene: TRBV6-2/TRBV6-3
CDR3nt: TGTGCCAGCAGGGGACTAGCGGGGGGCTACAATGAGCAGTTCTTC
CDR3aa: CASRGLAGGYNEQFF

abundance: many
d_gene: .
j_gene: TRBJ2-5
v_gene: TRBV5-4
CDR3nt: TGTGCCAGCAGTCCGGCCGAAGGAGAGACCCAGTACTTC
CDR3aa: CASSPAEGETQYF

abundance: many
d_gene: TRBD2
j_gene: TRBJ2-1
v_gene: TRBV12-3/TRBV12-4
CDR3nt: TGTGCCAGCACCCCTTTTCGCGGGAGCAGCAATGAGCAGTTCTTC
CDR3aa: CASTPFRGSSNEQFF

abundance: many
d_gene: .
j_gene: TRBJ1-2
v_gene: TRBV6-1
CDR3nt: TGTGCCAGCAGTACCAGCCTAAGGAACTATGGCTACACCTTC
CDR3aa: CASSTSLRNYGYTF

abundance: many
d_gene: TRBD1
j_gene: TRBJ2-1
v_gene: TRBV20-1
CDR3nt: TGCAGTGCCCTCGAGGGGGCAAATGAGCAGTTCTTC
CDR3aa: CSALEGANEQFF

abundance: many
d_gene: TRBD1
j_gene: TRBJ2-7
v_gene: TRBV6-6
CDR3nt: TGTGCCAGCAGTGATGCAGGGGGCGAACAGTACTTC
CDR3aa: CASSDAGGEQYF

abundance: many
d_gene: .
j_gene: TRBJ2-7
v_gene: TRBV6-2/TRBV6-3
CDR3nt: TGTGCCAGCAGTAGGGACACTCACTACTACGAGCAGTACTTC
CDR3aa: CASSRDTHYYEQYF

abundance: many
d_gene: .
j_gene: TRBJ1-2
v_gene: TRBV13
CDR3nt: TGTGCCAGCAGCTTAACCGGCGGATTCTATGGCTACACCTTC
CDR3aa: CASSLTGGFYGYTF

abundance: many
d_gene: TRBD2
j_gene: TRBJ2-7
v_gene: TRBV4-2
CDR3nt: TGTGCCAGCAGCCACACGACTAGCGGGAGAGGTTACGAGCAGTACTTC
CDR3aa: CASSHTTSGRGYEQYF

abundance: many
d_gene: .
j_gene: TRBJ2-7
v_gene: TRBV2
CDR3nt: TGTGCCAGCAGGAAACGGGACGGGAGCTCCTACGAGCAGTACTTC
CDR3aa: CASRKRDGSSYEQYF

abundance: many
d_gene: .
j_gene: TRBJ2-3
v_gene: TRBV30
CDR3nt: TGTGCCTGGAGTCCTTCGGATACGCAGTATTTT
CDR3aa: CAWSPSDTQYF

abundance: many
d_gene: TRBD1
j_gene: TRBJ2-3
v_gene: TRBV2
CDR3nt: TGTGCCAGCACCAACCAGGGGGCCGGCACAGATACGCAGTATTTT
CDR3aa: CASTNQGAGTDTQYF

abundance: .
d_gene: TRBD1
j_gene: TRBJ2-1
v_gene: TRBV6-2/TRBV6-3
CDR3nt: TGTGCCAGCAGTTACTCGGGGACAGGGCGGTGGGTCTCCTACAATGAGCAGTTCTTC
CDR3aa: CASSYSGTGRWVSYNEQFF

abundance: many
d_gene: .
j_gene: TRBJ2-7
v_gene: TRBV5-1
CDR3nt: TGCGCCAGCAGCATTGGTCACGAGCAGTACTTC
CDR3aa: CASSIGHEQYF

abundance: .
d_gene: TRBD1
j_gene: TRBJ1-1
v_gene: TRBV25-1
CDR3nt: TGTGCCAGCAAGCCGGGACAGGGAACCACTGAAGCTTTCTTT
CDR3aa: CASKPGQGTTEAFF

abundance: .
d_gene: TRBD1
j_gene: TRBJ2-7
v_gene: TRBV24-1
CDR3nt: TGTGCCACCAGTGAACGATCCGGGACAGGGGTTTACGAGCAGTACTTC
CDR3aa: CATSERSGTGVYEQYF

abundance: many
d_gene: .
j_gene: TRBJ2-5
v_gene: TRBV10-3
CDR3nt: TGTGCCAGCGGAACGAGGGGGGACCAAGACACCCAGTACTTT
CDR3aa: CASGTRGDQDTQYF

abundance: many
d_gene: TRBD1
j_gene: TRBJ1-6
v_gene: TRBV7-2
CDR3nt: TGTGCCAGCAGCTTCCGGACAGGGTGGAAATCACCCCTCCACTTT
CDR3aa: CASSFRTGWKSPLHF

abundance: many
d_gene: TRBD2
j_gene: TRBJ2-6
v_gene: TRBV18
CDR3nt: TGTGCCAGCTCACCGGGGCCCAGCGGGAGTGGCCGCTCTGGGGCCAACGTCCTGACTTTC
CDR3aa: CASSPGPSGSGRSGANVLTF

abundance: few
d_gene: .
j_gene: TRBJ1-1
v_gene: TRBV6-5
CDR3nt: TGTGCCAGCAGTTACTCTTCTGTGCGGACGAACACTGAAGCTTTCTTT
CDR3aa: CASSYSSVRTNTEAFF

abundance: .
d_gene: .
j_gene: TRBJ2-7
v_gene: TRBV7-2
CDR3nt: TGTGCCAGCAGCGCTACTTCAGAGCAGTACTTC
CDR3aa: CASSATSEQYF

abundance: many
d_gene: TRBD2
j_gene: TRBJ2-1
v_gene: TRBV20-1
CDR3nt: TGCAGTGCTAGAGCCGTCCCGACTAGCGGGACCCAATTTTTCTACAATGAGCAGTTCTTC
CDR3aa: CSARAVPTSGTQFFYNEQFF

abundance: many
d_gene: TRBD1
j_gene: TRBJ2-2
v_gene: TRBV5-5
CDR3nt: TGTGCCAGCAGCCCCGGGACAGCGAACACCGGGGAGCTGTTTTTT
CDR3aa: CASSPGTANTGELFF

abundance: many
d_gene: TRBD1
j_gene: TRBJ1-2
v_gene: TRBV2
CDR3nt: TGTGCCAGCATGAGGGGGCGCGACTATGGCTACACCTTC
CDR3aa: CASMRGRDYGYTF

abundance: many
d_gene: TRBD1
j_gene: TRBJ1-5
v_gene: TRBV6-2/TRBV6-3
CDR3nt: TGTGCCAGCAGTTCCCCGACAGGGCTTGGTCAGCCCCAGCATTTT
CDR3aa: CASSSPTGLGQPQHF

abundance: few
d_gene: TRBD1
j_gene: TRBJ1-4
v_gene: TRBV29-1
CDR3nt: TGCAGCGCGGAAAGAGGGACAGGGGGTGAAAAACTGTTTTTT
CDR3aa: CSAERGTGGEKLFF

abundance: .
d_gene: .
j_gene: TRBJ2-4
v_gene: TRBV28
CDR3nt: TGTGCCTCCCGGGTCGGAGTCCTAGCCAAAAACATTCAGTACTTC
CDR3aa: CASRVGVLAKNIQYF

abundance: few
d_gene: .
j_gene: TRBJ2-3
v_gene: TRBV12-3/TRBV12-4
CDR3nt: TGTGCCAGCAGCGACCTCACAGATACGCAGTATTTT
CDR3aa: CASSDLTDTQYF

abundance: .
d_gene: .
j_gene: TRBJ2-1
v_gene: TRBV5-1
CDR3nt: TGCGCCAGCAGCTTTACGCCTCCCCCCTACAATGAGCAGTTCTTC
CDR3aa: CASSFTPPPYNEQFF

abundance: many
d_gene: .
j_gene: TRBJ2-1
v_gene: TRBV11-2
CDR3nt: TGTGCCAGCAGCAAAGAAGAGGCGTCAGGGGAATATGAGCAGTTCTTC
CDR3aa: CASSKEEASGEYEQFF

abundance: .
d_gene: TRBD1
j_gene: TRBJ2-7
v_gene: TRBV29-1
CDR3nt: TGCAGCGTTGAAGAACCCAGGGGGTACGAGCAGTACTTC
CDR3aa: CSVEEPRGYEQYF

abundance: many
d_gene: .
j_gene: TRBJ2-1
v_gene: TRBV6-2/TRBV6-3
CDR3nt: TGTGCCAGCAGACGACCGGGACCCCTTTACAATGAGCAGTTCTTC
CDR3aa: CASRRPGPLYNEQFF

abundance: many
d_gene: .
j_gene: TRBJ2-5
v_gene: TRBV15
CDR3nt: TGTGCCACCAGCAGACCACAAGAGACCCAGTACTTC
CDR3aa: CATSRPQETQYF

abundance: many
d_gene: .
j_gene: TRBJ2-3
v_gene: TRBV24-1
CDR3nt: TGTGCCACCAGTGAGAACAGCCGGACAGATACGCAGTATTTT
CDR3aa: CATSENSRTDTQYF

abundance: few
d_gene: TRBD2
j_gene: TRBJ2-1
v_gene: TRBV7-8
CDR3nt: TGTGCCAGCAGCTTCGCCGGGACTAGCGTGTACAATGAGCAGTTCTTC
CDR3aa: CASSFAGTSVYNEQFF